Listed here are 14 T cell receptor beta chains from one sample, sequenced in a study of T cells in Graves' hyperthyroidism and ophthalmopathy. There were TCR beta CDR3 regions amplified from RNA transcripts. A set of HTBI primers served as the primers for a first-round RT-PCR of the TCR CDR3. Using its own MiXCR run on the multiplex PCR reads, TCRdb lists one record per CDR3 protein. There are about 560,000 distinct CDR3 sequences in the sample; approximately 16% occur only once, and 18% lies in the top ten. The source material was blood. The receptor source for this set is a woman between 18 and 29 years old with Graves' hyperthyroidism.

The chain carries TRBV6-1 and TRBJ2-5; D is ambiguous. CDR1 and CDR2 from the germline V gene are MNHNS and SASEGT. V was shortened by 7 bases and J by 5 bases, with 17 bases between the two germline ends. The CDR3 totals 14 residues. CDR3 loop: CASTDNDGHETQYF. In DNA form, the CDR3 reads TGTGCCAGCACTGACAATGACGGGCATGAGACCCAGTACTTC.

Only a few counts were recorded for this clonotype. The rearrangement joins TRBV20-1 to TRBJ1-4; 7 nucleotides agree with TRBD1. V shed 6 bases and J 7 bases; nucleotides not matched to a gene: 5. The V gene's germline CDR1 is DFQATT and CDR2 SNEGSKA (reference sequence). The CDR3 runs to 12 residues. The CDR3 loop reads CSARGSGEKLFF. CDR3 bases: TGCAGTGCCAGGGGGTCTGGTGAAAAACTGTTTTTT.

This rearrangement joins TRBV4-2 to TRBJ2-1; 8 positions match TRBD1. CDR1 is LGHNA and CDR2 is YNFKEQ in the germline V gene. V lost 4 bases to trimming and J lost 2 bases; unmatched junction nucleotides: 4. The CDR3 runs to 15 residues. CDR3 residues: CASSRGQGPYNEQFF. DNA of the CDR3: TGTGCCAGCAGCCGCGGACAGGGCCCCTACAATGAGCAGTTCTTC.

This chain uses TRBV12-3 or TRBV12-4 with TRBJ1-6; D gene uncertain. V dropped 3 bases and J dropped 13 bases, with 10 bases sitting between them. This CDR3 has 12 amino acids. CDR3 loop: CASSFHPRPLHF. The CDR3 DNA reads TGTGCCAGCAGTTTTCACCCACGGCCCCTCCACTTT.

This clonotype has at least ten counts. The V and J genes are TRBV20-1 and TRBJ2-1, with D perhaps matching TRBD2 (5 bases). The CDR3 consists of 14 residues. Germline V gene sequence: CDR1 DFQATT, CDR2 SNEGSKA (reference sequence). V gave up 6 bases and J gave up 4 bases, with 16 bases separating them. As DNA, the CDR3 is TGCAGTGCCAACCAGCGGAGTTTTTACAATGAGCAGTTCTTC. It specifies CSANQRSFYNEQFF.

The chain uses TRBV12-3 or TRBV12-4 and TRBJ2-5, with TRBD2 matching 8 bases. Losses at the gene ends were 6 bases for V and 0 bases for J; bases not matched to a gene: 9. This CDR3 is built from 16 residues. CDR3 coding DNA: TGTGCCAGCAGCCAGACCGAACTAGCGGACCAAGAGACCCAGTACTTC. It is translated as CASSQTELADQETQYF.

This clonotype was observed many times. The chain has TRBV5-1 and TRBJ1-2; D remains ambiguous. The CDR3 is 12 residues long. V was clipped by 2 bases and J by 10 bases, with 12 bases between them. Germline assignment: CDR1 SGHRS and CDR2 YFSETQ. The CDR3 bases are TGCGCCAGCAGCTTCTCGACTATAGACTACACCTTC. This translates into CASSFSTIDYTF.

This clonotype was observed a handful of times. The rearrangement uses TRBV19 and TRBJ2-7; D gene uncertain. Trimming pared 2 bases from V and 9 bases from J, leaving 11 bases between. CDR1 and CDR2 (germline): LNHDA, SQIVND (reference sequence). This CDR3 comprises 12 residues. The CDR3 sequence is CASSIRKDGQYF. In nucleotides, the CDR3 is TGTGCCAGTAGTATACGAAAGGACGGGCAGTACTTC.

The CDR3: CSASTGPRPGELFF. DNA for the CDR3: TGCAGTGCTAGTACCGGGCCAAGACCCGGGGAGCTGTTTTTT. The chain employs TRBV20-1 and TRBJ2-2, with no clear D. CDR1 is DFQATT and CDR2 is SNEGSKA in the germline V gene (reference sequence). V was shortened by 3 bases and J by 6 bases, with 14 bases between the two germline ends. The CDR3 runs to 14 residues.

The chain has TRBV14 and TRBJ1-2; 7 bases line up with TRBD1. This CDR3 is 16 amino acids long. The germline V gene encodes CDR1 SGHDN and CDR2 FVKESK. J gave up 2 bases and V 4 bases, and 10 bases lay outside the gene matches. The CDR3 protein is CASSPGQVFPNYGYTF. The CDR3 nucleotides are TGTGCCAGCAGCCCCGGACAGGTCTTCCCCAACTATGGCTACACCTTC.

This chain uses TRBV4-1 with TRBJ1-1; D gene uncertain. The CDR3 has 14 amino acids. Germline V lookup: CDR1 MGHRA, CDR2 YSYEKL. Trimming took 1 base from V and 6 from J, leaving 12 bases between them. The CDR3 sequence: CASSQVSPWSEAFF. DNA for the CDR3: TGCGCCAGCAGCCAAGTTTCTCCATGGTCTGAAGCTTTCTTT.

This clonotype has just a few counts. The rearrangement uses TRBV25-1 and TRBJ2-3, with 10 bases lining up with TRBD1. This CDR3 comprises 19 residues. With 3 bases clipped from V and 2 bases from J, the junction kept 14 bases outside the gene matches. Germline-derived CDR1 and CDR2 are MGHDK and SYGVNS. The CDR3 protein is CASSDSPFPGQGLTDTQYF. The CDR3 DNA sequence: TGTGCCAGCAGTGACTCCCCATTCCCGGGACAGGGGCTCACAGATACGCAGTATTTT. Full variable domain (remainder filled in from reference TRBV25-1 and TRBJ2-3): EADIYQTPRYLVIGTGKKITLECSQTMGHDKMYWYQQDPGMELHLIHYSYGVNSTEKGDLSSESTVSRIRTEHFPLTLESARPSHTSQYLCASSDSPFPGQGLTDTQYFGPGTRLTVL.

The chain employs TRBV20-1 and TRBJ1-1, with unresolved D. This CDR3 has 12 amino acids. CDR1 is DFQATT, CDR2 SNEGSKA, per germline (reference sequence). V lost 6 bases to trimming and J lost 4 bases, with 12 bases between them. CDR3 DNA: TGCAGTGCAAAAGCCTGGGTCACTGAAGCTTTCTTT. Protein: CSAKAWVTEAFF.

This clonotype appeared many times. The gene calls are TRBV28 and TRBJ2-7; 10 bases fit TRBD2. Germline assignment: CDR1 MDHEN and CDR2 SYDVKM. The CDR3 is 14 residues long. V dropped 5 bases and J dropped 6; count of bases not matched to a gene: 7. CDR3 nucleotide sequence: TGTGCCAGCAGTACTAGCGGGACGCTGGGCGAGCAGTACTTC. Residues: CASSTSGTLGEQYF.